Listed below are T cell receptor beta chains from one sample, sequenced in a study of shared clonotypes between healthy human individuals. The protocol was immunoSEQ multiplex PCR, while the TCRdb copy is restricted to in-frame clones and leaves out a portion. Of approximately 2,200,000 clones in the sample, approximately 94% are singletons; the top ten hold 1.5% to 2%. Sequencing used naive CD8+ T cells from PBMCs. The receptor set was obtained from a man aged 18 to 29 in good health. Some clones in this sample may be carry-over from other donors' samples. CDR3s include the opening cysteine and the closing phenylalanine or tryptophan. A D gene is named only where the DNA matches it firmly. Clone size appears in some rows only: once, few, many, or a class for an expanded clone.

CDR3aa,CDR3nt,d_gene,j_gene,v_gene,abundance
CAFMTGTYGYTF,TGTGCTTTCATGACGGGGACCTATGGCTACACCTTC,NA,TRBJ1-2,TRBV30,NA
CASSFLGTVGELFF,TGTGCCAGCAGTTTCCTCGGGACGGTCGGGGAGCTGTTTTTT,NA,TRBJ2-2,TRBV6-5,NA
CASTSGSLSEQYF,TGTGCCAGTACCAGCGGGAGTTTAAGCGAGCAGTACTTC,TRBD2,TRBJ2-7,TRBV19,NA
CASSTPGLAGSYEQYF,TGTGCCAGCAGTACGCCGGGACTAGCGGGAAGCTACGAGCAGTACTTC,TRBD2,TRBJ2-7,TRBV28,NA
CASSKRTGEGKNIQYF,TGTGCCAGCAGCAAACGGACGGGCGAAGGGAAAAACATTCAGTACTTC,NA,TRBJ2-4,TRBV13,NA
CASSLSGTGSYEQYF,TGTGCCAGCAGTTTATCGGGGACAGGATCCTACGAGCAGTACTTC,TRBD1,TRBJ2-7,TRBV27,NA
CASSITVSNQPQHF,TGTGCCAGTAGTATAACGGTTAGCAATCAGCCCCAGCATTTT,NA,TRBJ1-5,TRBV19,NA
CSAPTGRADGYTF,TGCAGCGCCCCGACAGGTAGGGCGGATGGCTACACCTTC,NA,TRBJ1-2,TRBV29-1,NA
CASSSWPKGSYNEQFF,TGCGCCAGCAGCTCCTGGCCCAAGGGTTCCTACAATGAGCAGTTCTTC,NA,TRBJ2-1,TRBV5-1,NA
CASSGIGRGTEAFF,TGTGCCAGCAGTGGAATAGGGAGAGGGACTGAAGCTTTCTTT,NA,TRBJ1-1,TRBV2,NA
CASHGTSSYYGYTF,TGTGCCAGCCATGGAACCTCCAGCTACTATGGCTACACCTTC,NA,TRBJ1-2,TRBV6-1,NA
CASRGGRDYLFFEQYF,TGTGCCAGCAGGGGGGGACGGGACTACCTTTTTTTCGAGCAGTACTTC,TRBD2,TRBJ2-7,TRBV2,NA
CASSLVPISRDSSYEQYF,TGCGCCAGCAGCTTGGTGCCCATTAGCAGGGACTCCTCCTACGAGCAGTACTTC,NA,TRBJ2-7,TRBV5-1,NA
CASSWTAGALSYEQYF,TGTGCCAGCAGCTGGACAGCGGGAGCCCTCTCCTACGAGCAGTACTTC,TRBD2,TRBJ2-7,TRBV7-9,NA
CASSLSGVTEAFF,TGTGCCAGCAGTTTATCAGGGGTGACTGAAGCTTTCTTT,NA,TRBJ1-1,TRBV27,NA
CAISETGTGNTEAFF,TGTGCCATCAGTGAGACCGGGACAGGGAACACTGAAGCTTTCTTT,TRBD1,TRBJ1-1,TRBV10-3,NA
CASTPAGGSYEQYF,TGTGCCAGCACTCCCGCGGGAGGTTCCTACGAGCAGTACTTC,TRBD2,TRBJ2-7,TRBV6-6,NA
CASSIIGQAQYEQYF,TGTGCCAGTAGTATAATTGGACAGGCGCAATACGAGCAGTACTTC,TRBD1,TRBJ2-7,TRBV19,NA
CASRPPPRTSGGETQYF,TGTGCCAGCAGACCTCCTCCCCGGACTAGCGGGGGGGAGACCCAGTACTTC,TRBD2,TRBJ2-5,TRBV7-9,NA
CASSPSGRLYEQYF,TGTGCCAGCAGCCCGAGCGGGAGGCTATACGAGCAGTACTTC,TRBD2,TRBJ2-7,TRBV27,NA
CASSRSGSGDTQYF,TGTGCCAGCAGTCGCTCCGGGTCCGGAGATACGCAGTATTTT,NA,TRBJ2-3,TRBV7-9,NA
CASSLGAGTEQFF,TGTGCCAGCAGCTTGGGGGCAGGGACTGAGCAGTTCTTC,NA,TRBJ2-1,TRBV5-6,NA
CASTLNPGAGAYEQYF,TGTGCCAGCACCCTAAATCCAGGGGCAGGGGCCTACGAGCAGTACTTC,NA,TRBJ2-7,TRBV7-8,NA
CASSSQGTGNTIYF,TGTGCCAGCAGTTCACAGGGGACTGGAAACACCATATATTTT,TRBD1,TRBJ1-3,TRBV28,NA
CASSTSGKGNEQFF,TGTGCCAGCAGCACTAGCGGGAAAGGGAATGAGCAGTTCTTC,TRBD2,TRBJ2-1,TRBV27,NA
CASSPTGTGRHEQYF,TGTGCCAGCAGTCCAACTGGGACAGGGCGCCACGAGCAGTACTTC,TRBD1,TRBJ2-7,TRBV9,NA
CASSLAGGGTDTQYF,TGTGCCAGCAGTTTAGCGGGAGGAGGCACAGATACGCAGTATTTT,TRBD2,TRBJ2-3,TRBV27,NA
CASSLGVVVAADNEQFF,TGTGCCAGCAGCTTAGGGGTTGTGGTAGCGGCGGACAATGAGCAGTTCTTC,NA,TRBJ2-1,TRBV7-9,NA
CASSEARGRFYGYTF,TGTGCCAGCAGTGAAGCGCGGGGACGGTTCTATGGCTACACCTTC,NA,TRBJ1-2,TRBV2,NA
CASSLTSHSGANVLTF,TGTGCCAGCAGCTTGACTTCCCACTCTGGGGCCAACGTCCTGACTTTC,NA,TRBJ2-6,TRBV7-3,NA
CASSAFAGGFGYGYTF,TGTGCCAGCAGCGCATTCGCGGGGGGGTTCGGCTATGGCTACACCTTC,NA,TRBJ1-2,TRBV7-2,NA
CASSLQVLAWEQYF,TGTGCCAGCAGCTTGCAAGTGCTCGCCTGGGAGCAGTACTTC,NA,TRBJ2-7,TRBV5-6,once